Listed below are T cell receptor beta chains from one sample, sequenced in a study of T cells in Graves' hyperthyroidism and ophthalmopathy. TCRdb redid the calling of the multiplex PCR reads with MiXCR, one entry per CDR3 protein. The sample lists 380,000 or so distinct CDR3 sequences; about 19% were seen once. The specimen sequenced was blood. The source of these receptors is a woman under 30 with Graves' hyperthyroidism. Both conserved end residues are part of each CDR3. D genes are given only for firm matches. Size values are once, few and many counts, or a class for expanded clones, and some rows have none.

DNA	CDR3	D	size	V	J
TGTGCCAGCAGTCCCTCGTCGCGGGGGAACACTGAAGCTTTCTTT	CASSPSSRGNTEAFF	.	many	TRBV28	TRBJ1-1
TGCGCCAGCAGCCAAGTACGTCGACAGGGAAACACCATATATTTT	CASSQVRRQGNTIYF	.	.	TRBV4-1	TRBJ1-3
TGTGCCAGCAGCGCCAGGGGGGTGAGTGGCTACACCTTC	CASSARGVSGYTF	TRBD1	many	TRBV3-1	TRBJ1-2
TGCAGTGCTTCTTCACTAGCGGGGGACAACGAGCAGTACTTC	CSASSLAGDNEQYF	TRBD2	.	TRBV20-1	TRBJ2-7
TGTGCCATCAGTGATCGGGGAGTCTACGAGCAGTACTTC	CAISDRGVYEQYF	.	many	TRBV10-3	TRBJ2-7
TGTGCCAGCAAAACGGCGACAGCCTGGGGGGTCGAGCAGTACTTC	CASKTATAWGVEQYF	.	many	TRBV6-5	TRBJ2-7
TGCAGTGCTAGAGATAATCGAGGGTTTAATGAAAAACTGTTTTTT	CSARDNRGFNEKLFF	.	many	TRBV20-1	TRBJ1-4
TGCAGTGCTTGGGATGGAAACACCATATATTTT	CSAWDGNTIYF	.	once	TRBV20-1	TRBJ1-3
TGCGCCAGCAGGGCGGCTCCCAGAGAGACCCAGTACTTC	CASRAAPRETQYF	.	many	TRBV5-1	TRBJ2-5
TGTGCCAGCAGTAAGGAGGGGGGATCCCTAGCGGCTTTCTTT	CASSKEGGSLAAFF	.	.	TRBV27	TRBJ1-1
TGCGCCAGCAGCTTAGCCCCGGGGTTAGGCGAGACCCAGTACTTC	CASSLAPGLGETQYF	.	few	TRBV5-1	TRBJ2-5
TGTGCCAGCAGCGCGCGAGGGACAGCCACCTACGAGCAGTACTTC	CASSARGTATYEQYF	TRBD1	.	TRBV5-4	TRBJ2-7
TGTGCCATCTCCGGGGGGACCTACGAGCAGTACTTC	CAISGGTYEQYF	TRBD2	many	TRBV2	TRBJ2-7
TGTGCCAGCCGGGACAGGGTCTACGAGCAGTACTTC	CASRDRVYEQYF	TRBD1	many	TRBV27	TRBJ2-7
TGTGCCTGGAGTGTAGGCTATACGGGTAGTCAGCCCCAGCATTTT	CAWSVGYTGSQPQHF	.	few	TRBV30	TRBJ1-5
TGTGCCAGCAGGCCGGGACAGGGGGGTTGGGGCTACACCTTC	CASRPGQGGWGYTF	TRBD1	many	TRBV27	TRBJ1-2
TGTGCCAGCAGCAAAGACCGGGCCACCCAGTACTTC	CASSKDRATQYF	.	many	TRBV11-2	TRBJ2-5
TGTGCCAGCAGTTCACCCCGGGACAGAGGGGCAATGAACACTGAAGCTTTCTTT	CASSSPRDRGAMNTEAFF	TRBD1	many	TRBV12-3/TRBV12-4	TRBJ1-1
TGTGCCAGCCACCCATACAGGGTCGGTCAGCCCCAGCATTTT	CASHPYRVGQPQHF	.	many	TRBV6-1	TRBJ1-5
TGTGCCACCAGCAGAAATAGCGGAACCTACGAGCAGTACTTC	CATSRNSGTYEQYF	.	many	TRBV15	TRBJ2-7
TGTGCCAGCAGTGGGGCGGGGACGAAAGAGACCCAGTACTTC	CASSGAGTKETQYF	.	many	TRBV2	TRBJ2-5
TGTGCCAGCAGCCACTCCTGGGGGACAGGGGTGACTGAAGCTTTCTTT	CASSHSWGTGVTEAFF	TRBD1	.	TRBV3-1	TRBJ1-1
TGCGCCAGCAGCCAGACTAGCGGGGTCGCGAACACCGGGGAGCTGTTTTTT	CASSQTSGVANTGELFF	TRBD2	many	TRBV4-1	TRBJ2-2
TGTGCCAGCAGCTTAACAGGGGGCGGGGTCAATGGCTACACCTTC	CASSLTGGGVNGYTF	TRBD1	many	TRBV7-2	TRBJ1-2
TGTGCCAGCAGTTACTCCAAAGGGGGCGGGAACACTGAAGCTTTCTTT	CASSYSKGGGNTEAFF	TRBD1	many	TRBV6-2/TRBV6-3	TRBJ1-1
TGTGCCACCAGTGATTTTTCGGGATTTCACGGGGAGCTGTTTTTT	CATSDFSGFHGELFF	.	many	TRBV24-1	TRBJ2-2
TGTGCCAGCAGCTTAGTCGGGGGCGCCAATCCCCTCGAGCAGTACTTC	CASSLVGGANPLEQYF	.	.	TRBV11-2	TRBJ2-7
TGTGCCAGCAGCCGCGAGACGGCTGGAAACACCATATATTTT	CASSRETAGNTIYF	.	.	TRBV7-8	TRBJ1-3
TGTGCCAGCAGCTTTCTCCCAGGGGGCAGGGCCATTTACGAGCAGTACTTC	CASSFLPGGRAIYEQYF	TRBD1	many	TRBV7-8	TRBJ2-7
TGTGCCAGCAGTCGCTCCGGGGGCCTAAATGGCTACACCTTC	CASSRSGGLNGYTF	.	many	TRBV2	TRBJ1-2
TGTGCCAGCGCGATCACTGAAGCTTTCTTT	CASAITEAFF	.	many	TRBV7-9	TRBJ1-1
TGCAGCGTTGAAACCGGGAGTTGGGTATCCACTGAAGCTTTCTTT	CSVETGSWVSTEAFF	.	many	TRBV29-1	TRBJ1-1
TGTGCCAGCAGTCCCCTTCTCGATCAGCCCCAGCATTTT	CASSPLLDQPQHF	.	.	TRBV2	TRBJ1-5
TGTGCTAGTGGTTCAGGACCCTCGGAGACCCAGTACTTC	CASGSGPSETQYF	.	many	TRBV12-5	TRBJ2-5
TGTGCCAGCAGCCTCTCGATGAGCACTGAAGCTTTCTTT	CASSLSMSTEAFF	.	.	TRBV14	TRBJ1-1
TGCGCCAGCAGCTTGGTCCGGGACAGGGGTGAGACCCAGTACTTC	CASSLVRDRGETQYF	TRBD1	.	TRBV5-1	TRBJ2-5
TGTGCCAGCAGCGCAACAAGACTAGCCAAAAACATTCAGTACTTC	CASSATRLAKNIQYF	.	many	TRBV11-2	TRBJ2-4
TGTGCCAGCAGCATCGCTAGAGTGGCCGGGGAGCTGTTTTTT	CASSIARVAGELFF	.	.	TRBV2	TRBJ2-2
TGTGCCAGCAGTGTAACGGCTAACACTGAAGCTTTCTTT	CASSVTANTEAFF	.	many	TRBV6-1	TRBJ1-1
TGTGCCAGCAGCGGGGCTGCGAACACCGGGGAGCTGTTTTTT	CASSGAANTGELFF	.	many	TRBV7-2	TRBJ2-2
TGTGCCAGCAGCTTAATGAACGGGGAGCTGTTTTTT	CASSLMNGELFF	.	many	TRBV7-3	TRBJ2-2